This TCR beta chain derives from a study of T cell responses to AZD1222 COVID-19 vaccine. Repertoires were generated with immunoSEQ multiplex PCR, while TCRdb's copy carries only in-frame clones and drops some. The profile shows about 170,000 clones, roughly 92% of them singletons. The TCR originated in an adult in good health. The specimen comprised peripheral blood, sampled on day 0 of AZD1222 vaccination.

DNA of the CDR3: TGTGCCAGCAGCCGTATAAAACTAGCGGGGACCTACAATGAGCAGTTCTTC. Translation gives CASSRIKLAGTYNEQFF. The chain couples TRBV5-6 to TRBJ2-1; TRBD2 matches 10 bases. V gave up 4 bases and J gave up 2 bases; unmatched junction bases: 9. CDR3 size: 17 residues. The germline V gene encodes CDR1 SGHDT and CDR2 YYEEEE.